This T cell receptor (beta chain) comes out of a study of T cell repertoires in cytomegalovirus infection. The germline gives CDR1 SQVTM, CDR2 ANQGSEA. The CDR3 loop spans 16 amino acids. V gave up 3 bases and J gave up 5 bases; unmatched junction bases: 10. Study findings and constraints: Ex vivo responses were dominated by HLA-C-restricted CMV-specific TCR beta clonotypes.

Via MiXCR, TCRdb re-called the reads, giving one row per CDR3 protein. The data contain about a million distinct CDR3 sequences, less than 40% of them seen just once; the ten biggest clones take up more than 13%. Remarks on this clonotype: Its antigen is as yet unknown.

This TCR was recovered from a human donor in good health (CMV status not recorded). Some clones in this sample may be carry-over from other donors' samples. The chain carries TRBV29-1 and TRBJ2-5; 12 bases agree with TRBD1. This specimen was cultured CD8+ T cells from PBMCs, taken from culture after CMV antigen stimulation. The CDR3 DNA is TGCAGCGTTGAGGGACAGGGGGCGACTTTCACGGAGACCCAGTACTTC. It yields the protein CSVEGQGATFTETQYF.